This T cell receptor beta chain was profiled in a study of blood T cell repertoires in COVID-19. Study background: Sites in the United States, Italy and Spain provided acute and convalescent COVID-19 samples.

Produced via immunoSEQ multiplex PCR; TCRdb's table is partial and in-frame only. Among 400,000 or so clones listed, roughly nine tenths were seen once. Adults between about 18 and 89 years of age took part from under 30 US areas. Researchers sorted participants into cohorts using their self-reported clinical history. Two negative PCRs, clearance, or symptom resolution were required of recovered Cohort 3 donors. Germline CDR1 and CDR2: KGHSH and LQKENI. The CDR3 spans 15 residues. Germline trimming cut 2 bases from V and 5 bases from J; bases unmatched to any gene: 4. Sequencing was done on a sample of PBMCs or T cells enriched from blood (not recorded which). The clonotype comes from a man aged 25-45 years who had recovered from COVID-19. The rearrangement joins TRBV18 to TRBJ2-7; 12 bases map to TRBD2. DNA of the CDR3: TGTGCCAGCTCACCAACGACTAGCGGGAGAAACGAGCAGTACTTC. It yields the protein CASSPTTSGRNEQYF. Using reference TRBV18 and TRBJ2-7 for the parts outside the CDR3, the full variable domain is NAGVMQNPRHLVRRRGQEARLRCSPMKGHSHVYWYRQLPEEGLKFMVYLQKENIIDESGMPKERFSAEFPKEGPSILRIQQVVRGDSAAYFCASSPTTSGRNEQYFGPGTRLTVT.